The 8 T cell receptor beta chains below come from one sample, sequenced in a study of early T cells in non-severe SARS-CoV-2 infection. In TCRdb, the 5' RACE reads were re-called with MiXCR into one record per CDR3 protein. The sample has over 90,000 distinct CDR3 sequences; around 13% are singletons. The sample was whole blood. The receptors stem from an adult who was a healthcare worker with PCR-confirmed SARS-CoV-2 infection or an uninfected control (not recorded which).

About this clonotype: Sequence at one end of the junction differs from germline and may be a read error. The chain is built from TRBV5-6 and TRBJ1-6; TRBD1 agrees at 8 bases. The CDR3 contains 16 residues. Germline V gives CDR1 SGHDT, CDR2 YYEEEE. CDR3 amino acids: CASSRGQAEYNPPLHF. CDR3 nucleotides: TGTGCCAGCAGCCGGGGACAGGCGGAATATAATCCACCCCTCCACTTT.

This clonotype was counted at least ten times. The V call is TRBV7-6, the J call TRBJ2-5; 9 bases match TRBD2. The length of the CDR3 is 13 residues. V dropped 5 bases and J dropped 5; count of bases not matched to a gene: 3. In germline, CDR1 is SGHVS, CDR2 FNYEAQ. CDR3 DNA sequence: TGTGCCAGCAGCCAGCTAGCGGGGGAGACCCAGTACTTC. It codes for CASSQLAGETQYF.

A few counts support this clonotype. The germline gene is not matched at one end of the junction; a read error may be the cause. The V and J genes are TRBV10-3 and TRBJ2-3; tentatively, D is TRBD2 (5 bases). The CDR3 contains 12 residues. Germline CDR1 is ENHRY and CDR2 is SYGVKD. CDR3 nucleotides: TGTGCCATCAGTGCCACCGACTACGACTCCTCCTTT. Protein sequence: CAISATDYDSSF.

This clonotype was detected ten times or more. The rearrangement links TRBV7-8 to TRBJ2-2, with TRBD2 identical over 12 bases. The CDR3 extends over 15 amino acids. Germline-derived CDR1 and CDR2 are SGHVS and FQNEAQ. V was pared by 4 bases and J by 11 bases, with 8 bases of the junction left unmatched. The CDR3 loop reads CASSYYQGLAGELFF. The DNA for the CDR3 is TGTGCCAGCAGCTACTACCAAGGACTAGCGGGAGAGCTGTTTTTT.

This clonotype was counted a few times. The chain has TRBV10-2 and TRBJ2-1; D not resolved. CDR1 WSHSY and CDR2 SAAADI come from the germline V gene. V lost 7 bases and J 6 bases, leaving 19 bases between the germline ends. The CDR3 has 15 residues. As DNA, the CDR3 is TGCGCCAGCACCCGTCATCTCCCCTCATCCAATGAGCAGTTCTTC. It codes for CASTRHLPSSNEQFF.

This clonotype was seen only a few times. The V and J genes are TRBV4-2 and TRBJ2-1; a weak D match, TRBD2 (6 bases). The CDR3 sequence is 14 residues long. Trimming took 0 bases from V and 10 from J, leaving 13 bases between them. From germline, CDR1 is LGHNA and CDR2 YNFKEQ. CDR3 nucleotides: TGTGCCAGCAGCCAAGAGCTCCTAGCGAGGGAGCAGTTCTTC. Its protein product is CASSQELLAREQFF.

This clonotype was seen ten or more times. V usage is TRBV28 and J usage is TRBJ2-5, with D perhaps matching TRBD1 or TRBD2 (5 bases each). V was shortened by 6 bases and J by 7 bases, with 18 bases between the two germline ends. The CDR3 loop spans 14 amino acids. Germline values: CDR1 MDHEN, CDR2 SYDVKM. This CDR3 reads CASRFEGLRGTQYF. CDR3 nucleotides: TGTGCCAGCAGATTCGAGGGGCTTCGTGGGACCCAGTACTTC.

This clonotype was observed a handful of times. This CDR3 is CASKTTSIDNEQFF. The CDR3 DNA sequence: TGTGCCAGCAAAACTACTAGCATCGACAATGAGCAGTTCTTC. This chain joins TRBV6-6 and TRBJ2-1; D perhaps matches TRBD2 (6 bases). Between the trimmed V and J ends, which lost 7 bases and 5 bases, there was a span of 15 bases. The V gene's germline CDR1 is MNHNY and CDR2 SVGAGI (reference sequence). The CDR3 spans 14 residues.